Following are 27 T cell receptor beta chains from one sample sequenced in a study of early T cells in non-severe SARS-CoV-2 infection. TCRdb processed the 5' RACE reads anew with MiXCR; each CDR3 protein has one entry. The sample records around 72,000 distinct CDR3 sequences, over 9.5% being singletons. This material consisted of whole blood, taken at baseline. These receptors all stem from an adult who was a healthcare worker with PCR-confirmed SARS-CoV-2 infection or an uninfected control (not recorded which).

The rearrangement uses TRBV7-2 and TRBJ2-4, with D possibly matching TRBD2 (5 bases). The germline V gene has CDR1 SGHTA and CDR2 FQGNSA. The CDR3 loop spans 18 amino acids. V lost 1 base to trimming and J lost 0 bases, with 16 bases between them. The DNA for the CDR3 is TGTGCCAGCAGCTTAGATCTACGGGGTTCAAGAGCCAAAAACATTCAGTACTTC. Its translation: CASSLDLRGSRAKNIQYF.

Only a few counts were recorded for this clonotype. The chain couples TRBV4-1 to TRBJ2-7, with 10 bases that match TRBD1. The CDR3 contains 15 residues. Germline V gives CDR1 MGHRA, CDR2 YSYEKL. The V gene end was trimmed by 5 bases and the J gene end by 0 bases; junction bases not matched to a gene: 4. The CDR3 reads CASSGGTGDSYEQYF. The CDR3 nucleotides are TGCGCCAGCAGCGGAGGGACAGGGGACTCCTACGAGCAGTACTTC.

There are a few counts of this clonotype. The chain couples TRBV19 to TRBJ1-6, with no clear D. CDR1 and CDR2 from the germline V gene are LNHDA and SQIVND (reference sequence). The CDR3 has 13 amino acids. Trimming stripped 5 bases from V and 7 bases from J, with 9 bases between. CDR3 bases: TGTGCCAGTAGTTTATCATCGAATTCACCCCTCCACTTT. It is translated as CASSLSSNSPLHF.

This clonotype was seen a few times. The rearrangement links TRBV3-1 to TRBJ2-1; 9 nucleotides line up with TRBD2. Unmatched junction bases numbered 7, after V lost 1 base and J lost 6 bases. Germline V gene data show CDR1 as LGHDT and CDR2 as YNNKEL (reference sequence). This CDR3 region has 16 residues. Here the CDR3 DNA reads TGTGCCAGCAGCCAAGGGCTAGCGGGGCTGGGCAATGAGCAGTTCTTC. It specifies CASSQGLAGLGNEQFF.

The chain recombines TRBV6-2 or TRBV6-3 with TRBJ2-1; TRBD2 might be the D (6 bases). Germline CDR1 reads MNHEY; CDR2 reads SVGEGT. V gave up 0 bases and J gave up 4 bases, with 7 bases separating them. This CDR3 has 14 amino acids. This CDR3 is CASSYSLAYNEQFF. CDR3 DNA: TGTGCCAGCAGTTACTCCCTAGCGTACAATGAGCAGTTCTTC.

This clonotype was counted at least ten times. The rearrangement links TRBV5-1 to TRBJ2-3; the match to TRBD2 covers 7 bases. V shed 4 bases, J shed 3 bases, and the junction held 8 bases outside the gene matches. The V gene's germline CDR1 is SGHRS and CDR2 YFSETQ. This CDR3 has 15 residues. DNA for the CDR3: TGCGCCAGCAGCCCCCTGTTGCGGGGGACAGATACGCAGTATTTT. It specifies CASSPLLRGTDTQYF.

This clonotype appeared many times. DNA for the CDR3: TGTGCCAGCAGTGCGGGACAGGGCTATCAGCCCCAGCATTTT. It yields the protein CASSAGQGYQPQHF. The chain combines TRBV2 with TRBJ1-5, with 9 bases that match TRBD1. V shed 4 bases and J 5 bases; nucleotides not matched to a gene: 3. This CDR3 contains 14 residues. Germline loops: CDR1 SNHLY, CDR2 FYNNEI.

This clonotype was detected only a few times. The rearrangement uses TRBV3-1 and TRBJ1-1; no clear D. CDR3 length: 12 residues. The V gene's germline CDR1 is LGHDT and CDR2 YNNKEL (reference sequence). Trimming left V 0 bases short and J 8 bases short, with 7 bases between. The CDR3 DNA sequence: TGTGCCAGCAGCCAAGATTCGGGAGAAGCTTTCTTT. It specifies CASSQDSGEAFF.

Many counts were recorded for this clonotype. This chain links TRBV7-8 with TRBJ2-1, with 11 positions matching TRBD1. From germline, CDR1 is SGHVS and CDR2 FQNEAQ. Trimming removed 8 bases from V and 8 bases from J; junction bases left unmatched: 5. The CDR3 extends over 13 amino acids. This CDR3 reads CASGGQGADEQFF. Here the CDR3 DNA reads TGTGCCAGCGGAGGACAGGGGGCCGATGAGCAGTTCTTC.

This clonotype was seen only a few times. The CDR3 protein is CASNNNRIFYF. CDR3 nucleotides: TGTGCCAGTAATAATAACAGGATCTTCTACTTC. The chain combines TRBV6-1 with TRBJ2-5, with a weak D call TRBD1 (5 bases). The CDR3 spans 11 residues. CDR1 and CDR2 from the germline V gene are MNHNS and SASEGT. With 9 bases removed from V and 14 bases from J, the gap between germline ends came to 19 bases.

The table lists this clonotype with a few counts. The chain carries TRBV5-1 and TRBJ2-5; D is uncertain. Germline V lookup: CDR1 SGHRS, CDR2 YFSETQ. Trimming left V 3 bases short and J 5 bases short, with 11 bases between. The CDR3 has 13 residues. The chain's CDR3 is CASSSPSRETQYF. CDR3 nucleotides: TGCGCCAGCAGCTCTCCTAGTCGTGAGACCCAGTACTTC.

V is TRBV19 and J is TRBJ1-2, with 7 bases lining up with TRBD1. V dropped 7 bases and J dropped 1; count of bases not matched to a gene: 15. CDR1 is LNHDA, CDR2 SQIVND, per germline (reference sequence). The CDR3 runs 17 residues. The CDR3 protein is CASTPHSGTDNNYGYTF. CDR3 DNA sequence: TGTGCCAGTACCCCACACTCCGGGACAGATAATAACTATGGCTACACCTTC.

This clonotype was counted ten times or more. V and J are TRBV5-1 and TRBJ1-1, with TRBD1 matching over 8 bases. This CDR3 spans 15 amino acids. The V gene's germline CDR1 is SGHRS and CDR2 YFSETQ. V gave up 8 bases and J gave up 8 bases; unmatched junction bases: 17. The CDR3 nucleotides read TGCGCCAGTCATCGGGACAGGTTTATACATCGCGAAGCTTTCTTT. It encodes CASHRDRFIHREAFF.

This clonotype was counted ten times or more. The rearrangement uses TRBV2 and TRBJ1-1, with D uncertain. CDR1 is SNHLY and CDR2 is FYNNEI in the germline V gene. The CDR3 is 13 residues long. Trimming took off 4 bases at V and 1 base at J, with 7 bases between the two ends. The DNA of the CDR3 is TGTGCCAGCAGTGCGTGGCGGAACACTGAAGCTTTCTTT. It specifies CASSAWRNTEAFF. Together with reference TRBV2 and TRBJ1-1, the CDR3 gives the full variable domain: EPEVTQTPSHQVTQMGQEVILRCVPISNHLYFYWYRQILGQKVEFLVSFYNNEISEKSEIFDDQFSVERPDGSNFTLKIRSTKLEDSAMYFCASSAWRNTEAFFGQGTRLTVV.

The sample holds many counts of this clonotype. The V and J genes are TRBV5-4 and TRBJ2-2; 9 positions match TRBD1. Losses at the gene ends were 5 bases for V and 2 bases for J; bases not matched to a gene: 4. This CDR3 is built from 15 residues. In germline, CDR1 is SGHNT, CDR2 YYREEE (reference sequence). CDR3 amino acids: CASSRDRANTGELFF. The CDR3 DNA follows: TGTGCCAGCAGTAGGGACAGGGCCAACACCGGGGAGCTGTTTTTT.

The chain combines TRBV7-9 with TRBJ1-5, with 12 nucleotides matching TRBD1. Trimming at V came to 4 bases and at J to 6 bases, leaving 4 bases not matched to a gene. This CDR3 comprises 15 residues. CDR1 is SEHNR, CDR2 FQNEAQ, per germline (reference sequence). The CDR3 is CASSSGTGGRQPQHF. The CDR3 region has the DNA TGTGCCAGCAGCTCCGGGACAGGGGGCCGTCAGCCCCAGCATTTT.

This clonotype was seen more than once but under ten times. The chain is built from TRBV4-1 and TRBJ1-3, with D possibly TRBD1 on 5 matching bases. CDR1 MGHRA and CDR2 YSYEKL come from the germline V gene. The CDR3 contains 18 residues. Deletions cut 3 bases from V and 0 bases from J, with 18 bases between. The CDR3 sequence: CASSQSSVGRISGNTIYF. In DNA form, the CDR3 reads TGCGCCAGCAGCCAGAGTAGTGTGGGACGGATCTCTGGAAACACCATATATTTT.

This clonotype appeared a few times. V is TRBV5-1 and J is TRBJ2-5; D is undetermined. V was clipped by 1 base and J by 2 bases, with 6 bases between them. The CDR3 is 13 residues long. Germline-derived CDR1 and CDR2 are SGHRS and YFSETQ. CDR3 DNA sequence: TGCGCCAGCAGCTTGAACAGACAAGAGACCCAGTACTTC. This sequence encodes CASSLNRQETQYF.

At least ten counts were recorded for this clonotype. The rearrangement joins TRBV7-2 to TRBJ2-2; TRBD2 matches at 11 bases. This CDR3 spans 17 amino acids. Germline values: CDR1 SGHTA, CDR2 FQGNSA. J lost 3 bases, V lost 4 bases, and 7 bases had no gene match. The CDR3 region is CASSSLAGGPDTGELFF. Written as DNA, the CDR3 is TGTGCCAGCAGCTCATTAGCGGGGGGGCCGGACACCGGGGAGCTGTTTTTT. Full variable domain (rest looked up from reference TRBV7-2 and TRBJ2-2): GAGVSQSPSNKVTEKGKDVELRCDPISGHTALYWYRQSLGQGLEFLIYFQGNSAPDKSGLPSDRFSAERTGGSVSTLTIQRTQQEDSAVYLCASSSLAGGPDTGELFFGEGSRLTVL.

This clonotype was counted many times. The rearrangement uses TRBV6-5 and TRBJ2-3; D uncertain. Germline values: CDR1 MNHEY, CDR2 SVGAGI. This CDR3 contains 17 residues. Trimming pared 0 bases from V and 9 bases from J, leaving 22 bases between. For the CDR3, the DNA is TGTGCCAGCAGTTACTCCTTTGATTTGGCCCTCGAGCAGACGCAGTATTTT. Amino acid sequence: CASSYSFDLALEQTQYF.

This clonotype was detected a few times. The chain combines TRBV20-1 with TRBJ2-3, with 10 positions matching TRBD2. Germline loops: CDR1 DFQATT, CDR2 SNEGSKA (reference sequence). The trim removed 5 bases at V and 0 bases at J, leaving 11 bases unmatched. This CDR3 is 17 amino acids long. The DNA of the CDR3 is TGCAGTGCTCTACTAGCGGGGAGACAATCTAGCACAGATACGCAGTATTTT. Translating it yields CSALLAGRQSSTDTQYF.

This clonotype was seen many times. The genes are TRBV11-2 and TRBJ2-3, with TRBD2 identical over 13 bases. CDR3 size: 16 residues. Per germline, CDR1 SGHAT and CDR2 FQNNGV. The V segment lost 6 bases and the J segment 6 bases; nucleotides outside the gene matches: 9. The CDR3 nucleotides read TGTGCCAGCAGAGGACTAGCGGGGGCCACAGGGGATACGCAGTATTTT. Protein: CASRGLAGATGDTQYF.

There are many counts of this clonotype. The genes are TRBV20-1 and TRBJ2-5; D perhaps matches TRBD2 (6 bases). The germline gives CDR1 DFQATT, CDR2 SNEGSKA (reference sequence). Trimming cost V 5 bases and J 4 bases, with 14 bases left between them. This CDR3 has 13 amino acids. CDR3 region: CSAGRGSPETQYF. The CDR3 coding sequence is TGCAGTGCTGGGCGGGGCAGCCCAGAGACCCAGTACTTC.

This clonotype was found a few times. The chain couples TRBV7-2 to TRBJ2-1; TRBD2 is a possible D gene (6 bases). CDR1 is SGHTA and CDR2 is FQGNSA in the germline V gene. This CDR3 region has 13 residues. The V and J ends lost 0 bases and 13 bases respectively, with 13 bases between them. The CDR3: CASSLARDLDQFF. The CDR3 region has the DNA TGTGCCAGCAGCTTAGCGCGGGATCTCGATCAGTTCTTC.

This clonotype was detected a few times. V is TRBV11-3 and J is TRBJ1-2; the D gene is possibly TRBD1 (5 bases). Germline V gives CDR1 SGHNT, CDR2 YENEEA. V was pared by 5 bases and J by 2 bases, with 18 bases between. The CDR3 sequence is 16 residues long. The CDR3 DNA is TGTGCCAGCAGCCCCCGCTTCGGGGGGACGAACTATGGCTACACCTTC. It specifies CASSPRFGGTNYGYTF.

This clonotype came up many times. The chain joins TRBV12-5 to TRBJ2-5, with D perhaps TRBD1 or TRBD2 (5 bases each). CDR1 LGHNT and CDR2 FRNRAP come from the germline V gene. The germline V and J ends were trimmed by 6 bases and 3 bases, with 14 bases remaining between them. This CDR3 region has 14 residues. This CDR3 is CASGSPGREETQYF. In DNA form, the CDR3 reads TGTGCTAGTGGATCACCGGGACGGGAAGAGACCCAGTACTTC.

This clonotype was detected only a few times. This chain links TRBV6-1 with TRBJ2-2; D perhaps matches TRBD1 (6 bases). In germline, CDR1 is MNHNS, CDR2 SASEGT. Between the trimmed V and J ends, which lost 7 bases and 3 bases, there was a span of 12 bases. The CDR3 covers 14 residues. The DNA for the CDR3 is TGTGCCAGCAAGGGGGATCGGGACACCGGGGAGCTGTTTTTT. This encodes CASKGDRDTGELFF.